This entry features one T cell receptor beta chain sequence. Authors of the study amplified TCR beta CDR3 regions from RNA transcripts. An initial round of RT-PCR targeting the TCR CDR3 relied on the HTBI primer set. In TCRdb, the multiplex PCR reads were re-called with MiXCR into one record per CDR3 protein. The table lists about 640,000 distinct CDR3 sequences, about 45% of them singletons. This sample was included in a study of T cells in Graves' hyperthyroidism and ophthalmopathy. The CDR3 is 12 amino acids. Germline V gives CDR1 ENHRY, CDR2 SYGVKD. The V and J ends lost 8 bases and 4 bases respectively, with 9 bases between them.

V is TRBV10-3 and J is TRBJ1-3; possible D gene TRBD1, 5 bases. Material for sequencing was peripheral blood or thyroid tissue (not recorded which). The receptor's source is an adult man with Graves' disease, either hyperthyroidism or ophthalmopathy (not recorded which). The CDR3 sequence: CAIRDSGNTIYF. In nucleotides, the CDR3 is TGTGCCATCCGGGACTCCGGAAACACCATATATTTT.